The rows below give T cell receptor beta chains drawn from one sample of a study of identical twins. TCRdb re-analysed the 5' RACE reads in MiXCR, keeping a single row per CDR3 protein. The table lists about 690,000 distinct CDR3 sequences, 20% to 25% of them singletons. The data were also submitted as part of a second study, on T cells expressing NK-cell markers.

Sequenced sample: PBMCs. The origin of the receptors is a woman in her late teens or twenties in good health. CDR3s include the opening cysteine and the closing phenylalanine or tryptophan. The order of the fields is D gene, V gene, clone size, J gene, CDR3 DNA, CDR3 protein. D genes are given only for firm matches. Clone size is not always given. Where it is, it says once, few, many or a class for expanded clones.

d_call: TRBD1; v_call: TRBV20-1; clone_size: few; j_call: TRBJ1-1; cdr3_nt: TGCAGTGCTACCTGGACAGGGGGCGCGATAGCTTTCTTT; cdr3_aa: CSATWTGGAIAFF
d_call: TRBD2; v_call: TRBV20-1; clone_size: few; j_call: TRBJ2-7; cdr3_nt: TGCAGTGCCACCCGGACTAGCGGCTACGAGCAGTACTTC; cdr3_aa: CSATRTSGYEQYF
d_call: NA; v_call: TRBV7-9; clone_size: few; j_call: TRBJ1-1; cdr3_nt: TGTGCCAGCAGCTTCATTCTTGGGTCAGCACACACTGAAGCTTTCTTT; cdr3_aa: CASSFILGSAHTEAFF
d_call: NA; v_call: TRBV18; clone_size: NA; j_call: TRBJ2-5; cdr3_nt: TGTGCCAGCCCCCTCCAAGAGACCCAGTACTTC; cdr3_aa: CASPLQETQYF
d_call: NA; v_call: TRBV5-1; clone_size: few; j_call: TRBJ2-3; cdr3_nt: TGCGCCAGCAGCGGGGCGCTAGACGCGCAGTATTTT; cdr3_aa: CASSGALDAQYF
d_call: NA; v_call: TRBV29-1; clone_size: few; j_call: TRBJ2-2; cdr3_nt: TGCAGCGTTGGTTCATTCTCGAACACCGGGGAGCTGTTTTTT; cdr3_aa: CSVGSFSNTGELFF
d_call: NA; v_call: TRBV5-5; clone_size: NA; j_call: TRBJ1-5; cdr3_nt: TGTGCCAGCAGCTCACATAGAAGCAATCAGCCCCAGCATTTT; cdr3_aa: CASSSHRSNQPQHF
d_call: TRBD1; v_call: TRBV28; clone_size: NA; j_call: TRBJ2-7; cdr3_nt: TGTGCCAGCAGTGCCCCGGCGGGGGACAGGGGGTACGAGCAGTACTTC; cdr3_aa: CASSAPAGDRGYEQYF
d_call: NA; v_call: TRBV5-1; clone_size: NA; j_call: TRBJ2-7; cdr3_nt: TGCGCCAGCAGCTTGACAGAGTCCTACGAGCAGTACTTC; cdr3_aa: CASSLTESYEQYF
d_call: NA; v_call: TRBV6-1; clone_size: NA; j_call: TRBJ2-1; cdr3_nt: TGTGCCAGCAGTCGAGGGATCAAATACAATGAGCAGTTCTTC; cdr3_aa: CASSRGIKYNEQFF
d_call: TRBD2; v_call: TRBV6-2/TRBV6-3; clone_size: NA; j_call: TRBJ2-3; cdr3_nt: TGTGCCAGCAGTCGTAGCGGGAGATCGGATACGCAGTATTTT; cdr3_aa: CASSRSGRSDTQYF
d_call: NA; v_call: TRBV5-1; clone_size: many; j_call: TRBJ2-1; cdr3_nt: TGCGCCAGCACAACCTCGGGTGGCTCCTACAATGAGCAGTTCTTC; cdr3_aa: CASTTSGGSYNEQFF
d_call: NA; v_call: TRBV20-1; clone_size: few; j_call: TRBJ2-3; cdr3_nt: TGCAGTGGTGGCGGTGGCACAGATACGCAGTATTTT; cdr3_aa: CSGGGGTDTQYF
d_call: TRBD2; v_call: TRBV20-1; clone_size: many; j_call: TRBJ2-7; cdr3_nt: TGCAGTGCTACCCCCCCCCCGGGCGGGGGGGCCTCCTACGAGCAGTACTTC; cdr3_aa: CSATPPPGGGASYEQYF
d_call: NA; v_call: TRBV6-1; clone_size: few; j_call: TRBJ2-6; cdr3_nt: TGTGCCAGATCTCGTAAGGAGGCCAACGTCCTGACTTTC; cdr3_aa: CARSRKEANVLTF
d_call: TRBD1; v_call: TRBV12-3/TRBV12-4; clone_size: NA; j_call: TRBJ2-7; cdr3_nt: TGTGCCAGCAGTTTAGCCCGAACCGGGACAGGGCCCTACGAGCAGTACTTC; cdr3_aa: CASSLARTGTGPYEQYF
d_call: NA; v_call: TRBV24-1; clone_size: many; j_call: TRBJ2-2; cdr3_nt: TGTGCCACCAGTGATTTGCTCGGGGAGCTGTTTTTT; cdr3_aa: CATSDLLGELFF
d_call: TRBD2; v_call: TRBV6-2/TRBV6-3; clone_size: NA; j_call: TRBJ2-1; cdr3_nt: TGTGCCAGCAGTACCCAGCGGGAGATAGTGGATGAGCAGTTCTTC; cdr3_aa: CASSTQREIVDEQFF
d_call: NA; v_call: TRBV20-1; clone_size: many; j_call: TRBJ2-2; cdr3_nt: TGCAGTGCTAGGGACGGAGACGGGGAGCTGTTTTTT; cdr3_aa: CSARDGDGELFF
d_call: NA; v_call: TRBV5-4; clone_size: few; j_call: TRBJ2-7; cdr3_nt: TGTGCCAGCAGCGAGACAGGTCGATACGAGCAGTACTTC; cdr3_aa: CASSETGRYEQYF
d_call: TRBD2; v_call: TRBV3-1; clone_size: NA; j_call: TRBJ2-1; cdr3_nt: TGTGCCAGCAGCCAGGCTAGCGGGAGCTCAAACAATGAGCAGTTCTTC; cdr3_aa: CASSQASGSSNNEQFF
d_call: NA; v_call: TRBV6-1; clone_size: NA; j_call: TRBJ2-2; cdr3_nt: TGTGCCAGTGTCCGGACAGTGAACACCGGGGAGCTGTTTTTT; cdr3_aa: CASVRTVNTGELFF
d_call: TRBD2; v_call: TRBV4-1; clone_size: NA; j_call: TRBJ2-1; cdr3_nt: TGCGCCAGCAGCCCCAACCCACCGACTAGCGGGCGGATCGATGAGCAGTTCTTC; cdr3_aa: CASSPNPPTSGRIDEQFF
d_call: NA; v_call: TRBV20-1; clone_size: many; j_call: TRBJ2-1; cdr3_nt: TGCAGCGCTTTTCTTGGGACTGGCAACAGGGAGCAGTTCTTC; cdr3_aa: CSAFLGTGNREQFF
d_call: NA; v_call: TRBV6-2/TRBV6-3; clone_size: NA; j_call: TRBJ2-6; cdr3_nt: TGTGCCAGCAGCGCCTTTTTCCTAGAGACTGGGGCCAACGTCCTGACTTTC; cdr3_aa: CASSAFFLETGANVLTF
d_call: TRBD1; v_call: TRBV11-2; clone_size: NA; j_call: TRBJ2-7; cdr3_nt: TGTGCCAGCAGGGTACCGGGACAGGGATTCTACGAGCAGTACTTC; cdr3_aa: CASRVPGQGFYEQYF
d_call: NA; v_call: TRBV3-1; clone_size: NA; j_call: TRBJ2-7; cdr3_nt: TGTGCCAGCAACTGGGCAGGCCTCTCGGAGCAGTACTTC; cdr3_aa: CASNWAGLSEQYF
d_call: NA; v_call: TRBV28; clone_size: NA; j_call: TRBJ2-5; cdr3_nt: TGTGCCAGCAGTGAGGGTACCCAAGAGACCCAGTACTTC; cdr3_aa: CASSEGTQETQYF
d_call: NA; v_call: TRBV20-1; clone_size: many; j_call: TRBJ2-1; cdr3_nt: TGCAGTGCTGAGGAGCAGTTCTTC; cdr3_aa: CSAEEQFF
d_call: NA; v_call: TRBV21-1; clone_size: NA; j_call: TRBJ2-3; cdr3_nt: TGTGCCAGCACCGTAGCAGGGGTTCACACAGATACGCAGTATTTT; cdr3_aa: CASTVAGVHTDTQYF
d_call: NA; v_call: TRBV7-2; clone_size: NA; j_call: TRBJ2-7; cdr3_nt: TGTGCCAGCAGCTTAGATCACAGGCCTCTCTACGAGCAGTACTTC; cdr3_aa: CASSLDHRPLYEQYF
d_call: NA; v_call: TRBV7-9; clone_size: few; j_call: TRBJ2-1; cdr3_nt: TGTGCCAGCAGCTTAGCGCTGCGAGCCGAGTACAACAATGAGCAGTTCTTC; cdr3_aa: CASSLALRAEYNNEQFF
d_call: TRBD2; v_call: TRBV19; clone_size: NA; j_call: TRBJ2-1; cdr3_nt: TGTGCCAGTAGTATGGGGGTGAGAAGGACTAGGCGGGATGAGCAGTTCTTC; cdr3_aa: CASSMGVRRTRRDEQFF
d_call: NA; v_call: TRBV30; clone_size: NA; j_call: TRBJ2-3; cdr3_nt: TGTGCCTGGAGCCCCAGGGGAGGCACAGATACGCAGTATTTT; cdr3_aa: CAWSPRGGTDTQYF
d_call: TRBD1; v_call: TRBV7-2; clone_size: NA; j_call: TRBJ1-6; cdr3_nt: TGTGCCAGCAGCGCGGACAGGGGTGGCTCACCCCTCCACTTT; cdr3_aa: CASSADRGGSPLHF
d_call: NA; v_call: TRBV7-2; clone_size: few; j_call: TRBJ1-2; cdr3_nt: TGTGCCAGCAGCAACCAGGGACTGGATGGCTACACCTTC; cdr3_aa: CASSNQGLDGYTF
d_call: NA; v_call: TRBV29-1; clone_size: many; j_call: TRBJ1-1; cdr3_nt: TGCAGCGTTGAATCCTGGGCCCGCGTAGCTTTCTTT; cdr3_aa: CSVESWARVAFF
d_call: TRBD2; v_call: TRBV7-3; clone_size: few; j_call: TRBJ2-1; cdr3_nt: TGTGCCAGCAGCCCCCAGCGGGGATCCTCCTACAATGAGCAGTTCTTC; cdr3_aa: CASSPQRGSSYNEQFF
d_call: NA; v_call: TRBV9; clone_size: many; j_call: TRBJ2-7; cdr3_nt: TGTGCCAGCAGCGTAGGCAGAAGGGGAACAGAAGAGCAGTACTTC; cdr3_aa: CASSVGRRGTEEQYF
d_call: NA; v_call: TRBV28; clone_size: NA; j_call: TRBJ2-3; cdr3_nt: TGTGCCAGCAGTCTTCGTGGGAGCAGAGACACAGATACGCAGTATTTT; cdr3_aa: CASSLRGSRDTDTQYF
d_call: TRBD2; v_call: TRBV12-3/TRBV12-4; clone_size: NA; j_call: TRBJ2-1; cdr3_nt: TGTGCCAGCAGTTTAGGACTAGCGGGATATCAGGAGCAGTTCTTC; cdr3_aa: CASSLGLAGYQEQFF
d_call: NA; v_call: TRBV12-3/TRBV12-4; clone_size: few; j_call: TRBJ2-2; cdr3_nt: TGTGCCAGCACCTTCGGGTCCTGGGTGGCGAACACCGGGGAGCTGTTTTTT; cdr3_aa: CASTFGSWVANTGELFF
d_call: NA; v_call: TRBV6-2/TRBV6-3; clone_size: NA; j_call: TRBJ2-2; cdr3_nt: TGTGCCAGCACGAATGCCAGTCCACAAAGCGGAACTTTTTCCCAGGGAGGGGAGCTGTTTTTT; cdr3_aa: CASTNASPQSGTFSQGGELFF
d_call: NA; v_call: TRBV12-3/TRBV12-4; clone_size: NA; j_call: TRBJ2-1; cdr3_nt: TGTGCCAGCAGTCGAGGGGGGGCTCAGCTAGGCGGTGAGCAGTTCTTC; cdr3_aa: CASSRGGAQLGGEQFF
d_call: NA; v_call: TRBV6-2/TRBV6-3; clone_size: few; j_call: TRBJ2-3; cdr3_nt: TGTGCCAGCTCCCCCCAAGCCCGCTTTGTCGGAGATACGCAGTATTTT; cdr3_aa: CASSPQARFVGDTQYF
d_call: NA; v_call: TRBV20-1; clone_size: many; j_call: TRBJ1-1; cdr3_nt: TGCAGTGCTAGTGTGACAGCGAACACTGAAGCTTTCTTT; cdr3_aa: CSASVTANTEAFF
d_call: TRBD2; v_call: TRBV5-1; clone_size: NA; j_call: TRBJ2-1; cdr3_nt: TGCGCCAGCAGCCCGTGGACTAGCGACTACAATGAGCAGTTCTTC; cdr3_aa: CASSPWTSDYNEQFF
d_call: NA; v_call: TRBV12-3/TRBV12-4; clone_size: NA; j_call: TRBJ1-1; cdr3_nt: TGTGCCACCGGGATTGCGAACACTGAAGCTTTCTTT; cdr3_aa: CATGIANTEAFF
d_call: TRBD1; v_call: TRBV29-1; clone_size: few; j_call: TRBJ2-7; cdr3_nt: TGCAGCGTCAAAGACAGGGCATCATACGAGCAGTACTTC; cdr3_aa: CSVKDRASYEQYF
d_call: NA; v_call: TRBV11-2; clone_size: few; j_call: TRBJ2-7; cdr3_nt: TGTGCCAGCAAGGACAGCTCCTACGAGCAGTACTTC; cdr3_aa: CASKDSSYEQYF
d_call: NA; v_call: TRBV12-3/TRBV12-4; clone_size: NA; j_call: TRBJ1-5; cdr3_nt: TGTGCCAGCAGTTTACGCCGGAATCAGCCCCAGCATTTT; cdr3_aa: CASSLRRNQPQHF
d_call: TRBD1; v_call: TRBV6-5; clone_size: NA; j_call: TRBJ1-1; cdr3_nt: TGTGCCAGCAGTTTAGGGACAGCCAGGTTCACTGAAGCTTTCTTT; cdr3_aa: CASSLGTARFTEAFF
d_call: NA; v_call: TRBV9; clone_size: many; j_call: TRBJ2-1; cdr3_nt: TGTGCCAGCAGCGTAGAAGTTTTCGAAGGCGAGCAGTTCTTC; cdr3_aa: CASSVEVFEGEQFF
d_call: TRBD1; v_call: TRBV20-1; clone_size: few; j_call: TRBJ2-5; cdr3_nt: TGCAGTGCCGTGGACAGGGGCCACGAGACCCAGTACTTC; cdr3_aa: CSAVDRGHETQYF
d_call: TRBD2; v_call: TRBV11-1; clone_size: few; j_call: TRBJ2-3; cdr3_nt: TGTGCCAGCAGCTATACTAGCGGGGGAGGAGAAACGCAGTATTTT; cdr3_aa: CASSYTSGGGETQYF